This T cell receptor (beta chain) was sequenced for a study of cytomegalovirus exposure and HLA in healthy donors. Study in general: There were 90 million to 140 million unique TCR beta sequences, drawn from about 179 million T cells, in an earlier analysis. Among the approximately 400 donors who were genotyped, approximately 84% fell in the genetic ancestry cluster that is associated with self-reported Caucasian donors.

Worth noting for this clone: Antigen specificity is unknown.

The CDR3 totals 14 residues. J gave up 4 bases and V 5 bases, and 3 bases lay outside the gene matches. Germline V gene data show CDR1 as SGHVS and CDR2 as FQNEAQ. PCR amplification relied on 60 Vbeta primers (plus 13 Jbeta primers). Using immunoSEQ multiplex PCR, the repertoire was profiled, and TCRdb retains in-frame clones only, with some absent. The profile shows around 210,000 clones, 82% of them singletons. Findings of the study overall: The study designated 164 TCR beta chains cytomegalovirus-associated. Under in vitro conditions, three CMV-associated chains were confirmed as specific for CMV antigens.

The V call is TRBV7-8, the J call TRBJ1-5; 9 bases line up with TRBD1. The TCR originated in a woman aged 40 to 50 in good health and CMV-seronegative. Material: PBMCs. CDR3 sequence (DNA): TGTGCCAGCAGCACCGGGACAGGGAATCAGCCCCAGCATTTT. This encodes CASSTGTGNQPQHF. Full variable domain (outside the CDR3, taken from reference TRBV7-8 and TRBJ1-5): GAGVSQSPRYKVAKRGQDVALRCDPISGHVSLFWYQQALGQGPEFLTYFQNEAQLDKSGLPSDRFFAERPEGSVSTLKIQRTQQEDSAVYLCASSTGTGNQPQHFGDGTRLSIL.